This T cell receptor (beta chain) was sequenced for a study of T cells expressing NK-cell markers. The length of the CDR3 is 15 residues. In germline, CDR1 is LNHNV, CDR2 YYDKDF (reference sequence). Each CDR3 protein gets one entry in TCRdb, which reprocessed the 5' RACE reads and gives no DNA. This sample's table has roughly 160,000 distinct CDR3 sequences. Sample: blood T cells: a sorted CD56 or NKG2C T cell subset, CD4+ or CD8+ T cells, or bulk PBMC T cells (not recorded which). The rearrangement joins TRBV15 to TRBJ2-2; TCRdb reports TRBD2, a call that lacks DNA to check it against. The sequence came from a woman between 18 and 69 years old in good health. CDR3 protein: CATSRDGRNTGELFF.